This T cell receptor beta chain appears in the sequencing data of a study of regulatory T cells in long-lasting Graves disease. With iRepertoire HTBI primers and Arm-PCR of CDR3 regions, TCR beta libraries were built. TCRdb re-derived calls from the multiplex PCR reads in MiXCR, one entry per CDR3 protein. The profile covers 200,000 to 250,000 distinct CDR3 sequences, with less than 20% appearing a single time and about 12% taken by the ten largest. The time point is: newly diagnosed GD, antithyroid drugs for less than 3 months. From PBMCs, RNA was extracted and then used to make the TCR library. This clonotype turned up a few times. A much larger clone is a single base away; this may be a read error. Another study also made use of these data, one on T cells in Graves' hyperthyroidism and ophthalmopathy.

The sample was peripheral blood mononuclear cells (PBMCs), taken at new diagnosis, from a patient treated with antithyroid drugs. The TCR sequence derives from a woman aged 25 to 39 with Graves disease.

CDR3 in amino acids: CASSQDKRRWAFF. Here the CDR3 DNA reads TGTGCCAGCAGCCAAGATAAGAGGAGGTGGGCTTTCTTT. This chain links TRBV3-1 with TRBJ1-1; D not resolved. Trimming stripped 0 bases from V and 11 bases from J, with 13 bases between. The CDR3 runs to 13 residues. Germline CDR1 LGHDT, CDR2 YNNKEL (reference sequence).